The T cell receptor beta chain described here comes from a study of shared clonotypes between healthy human individuals. The data were produced by immunoSEQ multiplex PCR, yet TCRdb's version contains in-frame clones alone and is incomplete. This table has 400,000 to 600,000 clones, 75% to 80% appearing once. Trimming removed 4 bases from V and 2 bases from J; junction bases left unmatched: 4. This CDR3 has 15 amino acids. Germline CDR1 and CDR2: LNHDA and SQIVND (reference sequence). This chain links TRBV19 with TRBJ2-7; 11 positions agree with TRBD2. The source material was PBMCs. This TCR was sampled from a woman in her thirties or forties in good health. Some clones in this sample may be carry-over from other donors' samples. The CDR3 region is CASSTSGRPPYEQYF. CDR3 nucleotide sequence: TGTGCCAGTAGTACTAGCGGGAGGCCCCCCTACGAGCAGTACTTC.